This TCR beta chain was identified in a study of CD4+ T cells in melanoma. Whole-study findings and limits: CD8+ T cell, macrophage and B cell function reportedly correlated with neoantigen-specific CD4+ T cells.

For this clone: Its cognate antigen is unknown.

Germline loops: CDR1 LNHDA, CDR2 SQIVND (reference sequence). Unmatched junction bases numbered 11, after V lost 6 bases and J lost 4 bases. The CDR3 is made up of 17 amino acids. Generated by immunoSEQ multiplex PCR, the TCRdb table keeps only in-frame clones and is missing some. The data contain more than 90,000 clones, around 92% of them seen just once; the ten biggest clones take up roughly 3.5%. The chain couples TRBV19 to TRBJ1-4; 10 bases align to TRBD1. Sequencing was performed on peripheral blood. The TCR comes from a human donor with melanoma. In DNA, the CDR3 is TGTGCCAGTAGGCCCGGGACAGGGGCCCCGCGTAATGAAAAACTGTTTTTT. Translating it yields CASRPGTGAPRNEKLFF.